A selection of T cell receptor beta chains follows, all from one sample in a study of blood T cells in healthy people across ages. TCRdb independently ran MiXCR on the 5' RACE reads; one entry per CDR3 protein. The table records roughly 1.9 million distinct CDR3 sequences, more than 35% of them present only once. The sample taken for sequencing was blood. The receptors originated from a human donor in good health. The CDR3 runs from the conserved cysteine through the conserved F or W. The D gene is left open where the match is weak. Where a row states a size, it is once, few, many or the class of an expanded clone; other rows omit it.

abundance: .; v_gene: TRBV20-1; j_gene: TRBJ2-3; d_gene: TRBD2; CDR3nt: TGCAGTTCATTCAATCCGGGGGGTAGCACAGATACGCAGTATTTT; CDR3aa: CSSFNPGGSTDTQYF
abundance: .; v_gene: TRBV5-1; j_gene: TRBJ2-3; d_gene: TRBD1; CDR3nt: TGCGCCAGCAGCTCGTCCGGGAGCCAGGGGGCAGCAGATACGCAGTATTTT; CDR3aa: CASSSSGSQGAADTQYF
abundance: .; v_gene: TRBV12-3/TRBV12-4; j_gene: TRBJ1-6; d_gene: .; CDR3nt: TGTGCCAGCAGTTTAGCGCGCTCGCCCCTCCACTTT; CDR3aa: CASSLARSPLHF
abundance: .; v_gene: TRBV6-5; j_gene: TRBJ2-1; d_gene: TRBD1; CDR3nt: TGTGCCAGTAAAACCATACCGGGACAGCCGTACAATGAGCAGTTCTTC; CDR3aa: CASKTIPGQPYNEQFF
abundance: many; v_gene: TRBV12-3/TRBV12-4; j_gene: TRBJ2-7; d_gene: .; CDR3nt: TGCGCCAGCAGCTTGCTGGGTGGCTACGAGCAGTACTTC; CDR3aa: CASSLLGGYEQYF
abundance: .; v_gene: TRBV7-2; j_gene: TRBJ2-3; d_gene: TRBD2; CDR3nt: TGTGCCAGCAGCTTGATGACTAGCAGGGATACGCAGTATTTT; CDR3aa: CASSLMTSRDTQYF
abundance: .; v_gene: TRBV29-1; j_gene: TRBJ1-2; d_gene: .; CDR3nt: TGCAGCGTTGAAGTCAGGGGCCAAAAGATCTATGGCTACACCTTC; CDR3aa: CSVEVRGQKIYGYTF
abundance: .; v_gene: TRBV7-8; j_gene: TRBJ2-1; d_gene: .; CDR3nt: TGTGCCAGCAGCCTGGGGGGGGCAGGTGGTGAGCAGTTCTTC; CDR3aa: CASSLGGAGGEQFF
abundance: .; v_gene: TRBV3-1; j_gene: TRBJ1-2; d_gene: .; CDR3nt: TGTGCCAGCAGCCAAGATCGGGCAGTTGATGGCTACACCTTC; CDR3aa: CASSQDRAVDGYTF
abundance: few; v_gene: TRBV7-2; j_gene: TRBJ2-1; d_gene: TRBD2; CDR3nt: TGTGCCAGCAGCTTTATAGCGGGGGGGTACAATGAGCAGTTCTTC; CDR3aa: CASSFIAGGYNEQFF
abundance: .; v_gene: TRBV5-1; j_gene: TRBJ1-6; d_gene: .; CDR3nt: TGCGCCAGCAGCTTGAGGAGTAGCTCCTATAATTCACCCCTCCACTTT; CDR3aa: CASSLRSSSYNSPLHF
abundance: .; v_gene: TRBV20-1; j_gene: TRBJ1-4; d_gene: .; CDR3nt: TGCAGTGCTAGAGATCTTTCCGGGGCAACTAATGAAAAACTGTTTTTT; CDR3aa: CSARDLSGATNEKLFF
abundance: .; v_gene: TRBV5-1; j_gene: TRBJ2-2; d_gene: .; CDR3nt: TGCGCCAGCAGCTTGGACGCTAGCAACACCGGGGAGCTGTTTTTT; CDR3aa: CASSLDASNTGELFF
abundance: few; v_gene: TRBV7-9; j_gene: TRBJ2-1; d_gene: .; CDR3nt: TGTGCCAGCAGCTTGGCTAGCAGTTATGAGCAGTTCTTC; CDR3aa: CASSLASSYEQFF
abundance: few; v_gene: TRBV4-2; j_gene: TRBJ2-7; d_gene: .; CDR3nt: TGTGCCAGCAGCCAAGATCCAACTGTGTACGAGCAGTACTTC; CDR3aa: CASSQDPTVYEQYF
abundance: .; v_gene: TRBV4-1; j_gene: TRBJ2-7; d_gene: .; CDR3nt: TGCGCCAGCAGCCAAGAGGGAGTAATTGACGAGCAGTACTTC; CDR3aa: CASSQEGVIDEQYF
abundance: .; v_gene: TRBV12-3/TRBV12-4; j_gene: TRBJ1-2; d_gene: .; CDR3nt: TGTGCCAGCAGCCAAGGCAGGGGCCAGACTAACTATGGCTACACCTTC; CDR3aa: CASSQGRGQTNYGYTF
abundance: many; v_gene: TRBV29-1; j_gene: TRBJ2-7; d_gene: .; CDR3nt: TGCAGCGCCGCCTCTTATGCGTTGAGTGGTGGGGGGTCCTACGAGCAGTACTTC; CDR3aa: CSAASYALSGGGSYEQYF
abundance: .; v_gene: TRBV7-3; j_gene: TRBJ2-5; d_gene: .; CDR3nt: TGTGCCAGCAGCTTACTGGGGGCGTCCCAAGAGACCCAGTACTTC; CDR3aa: CASSLLGASQETQYF
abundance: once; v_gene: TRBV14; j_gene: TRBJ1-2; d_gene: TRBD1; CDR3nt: TGTGCCAGCAGCCCCGGGACAGGGTTTATCGGCTCCGTCCAAAACTATGGCTACACCTTC; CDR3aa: CASSPGTGFIGSVQNYGYTF
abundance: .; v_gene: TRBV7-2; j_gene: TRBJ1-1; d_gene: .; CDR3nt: TGTGCCAGCAGCCTCGCCGCTCGTGGGACTGAAGCTTTCTTT; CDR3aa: CASSLAARGTEAFF
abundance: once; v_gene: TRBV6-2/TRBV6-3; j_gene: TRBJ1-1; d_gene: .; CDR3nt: TGTGCCAGCAGTTACGCTTCGCGGGGTGACACTGAAGCTTTCTTT; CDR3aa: CASSYASRGDTEAFF
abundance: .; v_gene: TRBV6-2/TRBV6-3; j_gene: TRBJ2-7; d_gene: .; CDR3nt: TGTGCCAGCAGAGGACGACAGCCGCACTGCGAGCAGTACTTC; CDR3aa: CASRGRQPHCEQYF
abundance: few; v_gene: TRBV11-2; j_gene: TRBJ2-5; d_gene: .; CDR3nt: TGTGCCAGCAGCTCCTGGACCAGGCCCCAAGAGACCCAGTACTTC; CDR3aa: CASSSWTRPQETQYF
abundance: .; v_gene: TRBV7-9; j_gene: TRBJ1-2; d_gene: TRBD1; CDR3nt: TGTGCCAGCAGCTCACGGACAGGGGCTGTAGGAGGCTACACCTTC; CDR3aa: CASSSRTGAVGGYTF